This entry features one T cell receptor beta chain sequence. This entry comes from a study of T cell repertoires in ileal Crohn's disease. CDR3 size: 14 residues. This table comes from immunoSEQ multiplex PCR, and its TCRdb copy is limited to in-frame clones, with some not included. The profile shows some 16,000 clones, roughly 83% of them singletons. Sequencing was done on a sample of ileal tissue. This receptor was obtained from an adult with Crohn's disease. This chain connects TRBV21-1 to TRBJ2-1; no check of the table's D call, TRBD1, against the DNA was made. TRBV21-1 corresponds to a pseudogene. The DNA of the CDR3 is TGTGCCAGCAGCGCCGGGACACCATACAATGAGCAGTTCTTC. Amino acids: CASSAGTPYNEQFF.